The next 14 T cell receptor beta chains were all read from a single sample in a study of yellow fever vaccine responses in identical twins. From the RT-PCR reads, TCRdb called clonotypes with MiXCR, one entry per CDR3 protein. The repertoire consists of around 3,300 distinct CDR3 sequences, with 83% occurring once and the leading ten covering approximately 1.5%. The sample here was T cells from blood (PBMCs), unsorted or a sorted subset (not recorded which), taken before or after yellow fever vaccination (not recorded which). The source is a woman under 30 who received the yellow fever vaccine.

The genes are TRBV15 and TRBJ2-7; the match to TRBD2 covers 8 bases. CDR1 and CDR2 from the germline V gene are LNHNV and YYDKDF (reference sequence). V lost 0 bases and J lost 4; bases outside the gene matches: 5. The CDR3 loop spans 15 amino acids. The DNA for the CDR3 is TGTGCCACCAGCAGAGATCCGGGGGGGATATACGAGCAGTACTTC. Translation gives CATSRDPGGIYEQYF.

The rearrangement uses TRBV7-6 and TRBJ1-4, with 7 bases matching TRBD1. Germline V CDR1 and CDR2: SGHVS, FNYEAQ. The CDR3 runs to 15 residues. The J segment lost 1 base and the V segment lost 6 bases, leaving 5 bases of the junction unmatched. The CDR3 loop reads CASSSNRGTNEKLFF. Here the CDR3 DNA reads TGTGCCAGCAGTTCAAACAGGGGAACTAATGAAAAACTGTTTTTT.

The rearrangement joins TRBV7-3 to TRBJ2-5; D might be TRBD2 (6 bases). CDR3 size: 12 residues. Germline CDR1 reads SGHTA; CDR2 reads FQGTGA. V shed 5 bases and J shed 5 bases, with 9 bases lying between them. The CDR3 DNA follows: TGTGCCAGCAGCCGCCGGGGGGAGACCCAGTACTTC. This gives the protein CASSRRGETQYF.

This chain joins TRBV6-5 and TRBJ1-5; perhaps TRBD1 as D (6 bases). V lost 0 bases to trimming and J lost 4 bases, with 16 bases between them. The germline V gene encodes CDR1 MNHEY and CDR2 SVGAGI. There are 17 residues in the CDR3. CDR3 coding DNA: TGTGCCAGCAGTTACTCGGGCAGGGGAGGGAGTAATCAGCCCCAGCATTTT. It codes for CASSYSGRGGSNQPQHF.

The V and J genes are TRBV12-3 or TRBV12-4 and TRBJ1-1; D is unclear. The CDR3 covers 15 residues. V lost 5 bases to trimming and J lost 0 bases, with 13 bases between them. CDR3 protein: CASSRSAGMNTEAFF. The CDR3 bases are TGTGCCAGCAGTAGGAGTGCAGGCATGAACACTGAAGCTTTCTTT.

The V and J genes are TRBV12-3 or TRBV12-4 and TRBJ2-1; the D gene is possibly TRBD2 (6 bases). This CDR3 has 15 residues. The V end lost 1 base, the J end lost 2 bases, and 9 bases lay between the germline ends. The CDR3 is CASSLEEGAYNEQFF. CDR3 sequence (DNA): TGTGCCAGCAGTTTAGAGGAGGGAGCCTACAATGAGCAGTTCTTC.

This sequence joins TRBV10-3 and TRBJ1-1; the match to TRBD1 covers 7 bases. The CDR3 contains 16 residues. CDR1 and CDR2 (germline): ENHRY, SYGVKD. The junction had 13 bases not matched to a gene; V was cut back by 2 bases and J by 7 bases. The CDR3 region is CAISEADRKAKYEAFF. The CDR3 region has the DNA TGTGCCATCAGTGAGGCGGACAGGAAAGCTAAATATGAAGCTTTCTTT.

The gene calls are TRBV6-5 and TRBJ1-5; 9 bases line up with TRBD1. CDR1 is MNHEY and CDR2 is SVGAGI in the germline V gene. V shed 4 bases, J shed 7 bases, and the junction held 8 bases outside the gene matches. The CDR3 is 15 amino acids. CDR3 residues: CASSSLGQGRQPQHF. In nucleotides, the CDR3 is TGTGCCAGCAGTTCCTTGGGACAGGGTCGGCAGCCCCAGCATTTT.

This sequence joins TRBV4-1 and TRBJ1-1; D unclear. Trimming removed 6 bases at V and 0 bases at J, with 17 bases between. Looked up from germline, CDR1 is MGHRA and CDR2 is YSYEKL. This CDR3 is 16 amino acids long. The CDR3 reads CASRGLFMRMNTEAFF. The CDR3 DNA reads as TGCGCCAGCAGGGGGTTGTTTATGCGCATGAACACTGAAGCTTTCTTT.

The CDR3 protein is CASSANTDTQYF. As DNA, the CDR3 is TGTGCCAGCAGCGCCAACACAGATACGCAGTATTTT. The chain combines TRBV7-9 with TRBJ2-3, with D uncertain. With 5 bases removed from V and 2 bases from J, the gap between germline ends came to 5 bases. CDR1 is SEHNR and CDR2 is FQNEAQ in the germline V gene (reference sequence). There are 12 residues in the CDR3.

Only one count was recorded for this clonotype. The J gene is TRBJ2-7, the V gene TRBV28, with D unresolved. This CDR3 has 13 amino acids. Trimming removed 2 bases at V and 0 bases at J, with 5 bases between. Germline lookup yields CDR1 MDHEN and CDR2 SYDVKM. The DNA for the CDR3 is TGTGCCAGCAGTTTACAGAGCTCCTACGAGCAGTACTTC. Its translation: CASSLQSSYEQYF.

CDR3 DNA sequence: TGTGCCAGCAGTGAACAGGGAAGGAAGAATGAGCAGTTCTTC. It codes for CASSEQGRKNEQFF. The chain is built from TRBV2 and TRBJ2-1; D perhaps matches TRBD1 (5 bases). Trimming pared 2 bases from V and 7 bases from J, leaving 12 bases between. Germline V gene sequence: CDR1 SNHLY, CDR2 FYNNEI. This CDR3 has 14 residues.

In this sample, this clonotype turned up a few times. The J gene is TRBJ2-3, the V gene TRBV13, with TRBD1 matching over 7 bases. The CDR3 contains 16 residues. The germline CDR1 and CDR2 sequences are PRHDT and FYEKMQ (reference sequence). J was trimmed by 2 bases and V by 4 bases; bases with no gene match: 9. This CDR3 is CASSYRGGAATDTQYF. CDR3 in DNA: TGTGCCAGCAGCTACAGGGGTGGGGCGGCCACAGATACGCAGTATTTT.

This clonotype has only one observation. J is TRBJ2-1 and V is TRBV28; possible D gene TRBD1, 6 bases. CDR3 length: 14 residues. V was shortened by 7 bases and J by 4 bases, with 14 bases between the two germline ends. In germline, CDR1 is MDHEN, CDR2 SYDVKM. CDR3 residues: CASKGGVTYNEQFF. The CDR3 DNA reads as TGTGCCAGCAAAGGGGGTGTGACGTACAATGAGCAGTTCTTC. Full variable domain (missing parts from reference TRBV28 and TRBJ2-1): DVKVTQSSRYLVKRTGEKVFLECVQDMDHENMFWYRQDPGLGLRLIYFSYDVKMKEKGDIPEGYSVSREKKERFSLILESASTNQTSMYLCASKGGVTYNEQFFGPGTRLTVL.